The 4 T cell receptor beta chains listed next were all sequenced from one sample in a study of cytomegalovirus exposure and HLA in healthy donors. A multiplex PCR was run with 60 Vbeta primers and 13 Jbeta primers. Method: immunoSEQ multiplex PCR; TCRdb's copy keeps in-frame clones and lacks some. The table records about 150,000 clones, less than 10% of them present only once. The sample taken for sequencing was PBMCs. The source of these receptors is a man aged 45 to 65 in good health and CMV-seronegative.

The J gene is TRBJ1-2, the V gene TRBV15, with D possibly TRBD1 on 6 matching bases. V was pared by 3 bases and J by 2 bases, with 16 bases between. The CDR3 has 16 amino acids. CDR1 is LNHNV and CDR2 is YYDKDF in the germline V gene (reference sequence). The CDR3 coding sequence is TGTGCCACCAGCAGCGGAATAAGGGGGTCCAACTATGGCTACACCTTC. This sequence encodes CATSSGIRGSNYGYTF.

This clone was found a few times. This sequence joins TRBV28 and TRBJ1-2; 8 bases agree with TRBD1. The CDR3 contains 18 residues. With 6 bases clipped from V and 0 bases from J, the junction kept 15 bases outside the gene matches. Looked up from germline, CDR1 is MDHEN and CDR2 is SYDVKM. The CDR3 bases are TGTGCCAGCAGCTGGGACAGGCCCACGGGGGAGGCTAACTATGGCTACACCTTC. Its translation is CASSWDRPTGEANYGYTF.

This clone appeared a few times. V usage is TRBV6-1 and J usage is TRBJ2-7; 11 bases match TRBD1. The CDR3 is made up of 16 amino acids. The ends lost 4 bases at V and 2 bases at J; junction bases unmatched: 7. Germline V lookup: CDR1 MNHNS, CDR2 SASEGT. The CDR3 region has the DNA TGTGCCAGCAGTGGGACAGGGGGCGTAAGGGCCTACGAGCAGTACTTC. It yields the protein CASSGTGGVRAYEQYF.

This chain joins TRBV19 and TRBJ1-1, with TRBD1 identical over 7 bases. CDR3 size: 15 residues. The V segment lost 4 bases and the J segment 1 base; nucleotides outside the gene matches: 6. Germline V gene lookup returns CDR1 LNHDA and CDR2 SQIVND (reference sequence). This CDR3 is CASSRMTGSNTEAFF. Here the CDR3 DNA reads TGTGCCAGTAGTAGGATGACAGGGTCGAACACTGAAGCTTTCTTT.